Below are 5 T cell receptor beta chains sequenced from a single sample in a study of identical twins. One entry per CDR3 protein, called by TCRdb with MiXCR from the 5' RACE reads. The data contain about 700,000 distinct CDR3 sequences, approximately 6% of them singletons. The sample was naive T cells sorted from blood. The receptors stem from a young man in good health.

Many counts were recorded for this clonotype. The chain couples TRBV2 to TRBJ2-2; 9 bases are a match to TRBD2. Germline trimming cut 5 bases from V and 6 bases from J; bases unmatched to any gene: 4. This CDR3 region has 14 residues. Germline V CDR1 and CDR2: SNHLY, FYNNEI. This chain's CDR3 is CASSSGGRAGELFF. CDR3 in DNA: TGTGCCAGCAGTTCTGGCGGGAGGGCCGGGGAGCTGTTTTTT. The complete variable domain, with remaining parts taken from reference TRBV2 and TRBJ2-2, reads EPEVTQTPSHQVTQMGQEVILRCVPISNHLYFYWYRQILGQKVEFLVSFYNNEISEKSEIFDDQFSVERPDGSNFTLKIRSTKLEDSAMYFCASSSGGRAGELFFGEGSRLTVL.

This clonotype was seen repeatedly, ten times or more. V gene TRBV6-2 or TRBV6-3 combines with J gene TRBJ2-7; D gene uncertain. V shed 7 bases and J shed 1 base, with 14 bases lying between them. The germline CDR1 and CDR2 sequences are MNHEY and SVGEGT. The CDR3 has 14 residues. CDR3 sequence (DNA): TGTGCCAGCACTCCCCGACTCTTTTCCTACGAGCAGTACTTC. It codes for CASTPRLFSYEQYF.

This clonotype was counted at least ten times. The rearrangement links TRBV12-3 or TRBV12-4 to TRBJ2-1; possible D gene TRBD2, 5 bases. The germline V and J ends were trimmed by 0 bases and 15 bases, with 12 bases remaining between them. This CDR3 is built from 12 residues. CDR3 residues: CASSLARTAGFF. The DNA of the CDR3 is TGTGCCAGCAGTTTAGCGCGGACTGCAGGGTTCTTC.

This chain links TRBV21-1 with TRBJ2-1; TRBD2 is taken as the D call from the table, unchecked against the DNA. TRBV21-1 constitutes a pseudogene. The CDR3 runs 16 residues. The CDR3 DNA sequence: TGTGCCAGCAGCAACCCGGGACTAGCGGGAGTATGTCGACAGTTCTTC. It is translated as CASSNPGLAGVCRQFF.

The V gene is TRBV24-1, the J gene TRBJ2-5; 9 positions match TRBD1. Germline V lookup: CDR1 KGHDR, CDR2 SFDVKD. Germline trimming cut 5 bases from V and 4 bases from J; bases unmatched to any gene: 4. The CDR3 spans 14 residues. The CDR3 spells CATSVTGGSETQYF. DNA for the CDR3: TGTGCCACCAGTGTCACAGGGGGCTCAGAGACCCAGTACTTC.